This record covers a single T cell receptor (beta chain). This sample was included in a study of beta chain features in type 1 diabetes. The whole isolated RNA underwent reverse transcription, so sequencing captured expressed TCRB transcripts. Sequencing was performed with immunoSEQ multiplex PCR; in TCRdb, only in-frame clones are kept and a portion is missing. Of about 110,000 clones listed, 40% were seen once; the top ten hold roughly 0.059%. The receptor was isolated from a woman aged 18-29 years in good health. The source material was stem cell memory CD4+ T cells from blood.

The CDR3 sequence is CASSLGAEGGRGKTQYF. In nucleotides, the CDR3 is TGCGCCAGCAGCTTGGGAGCTGAAGGAGGGAGGGGAAAGACCCAGTACTTC. V usage is TRBV5-1 and J usage is TRBJ2-5; 7 bases agree with TRBD2. This CDR3 is built from 17 residues. After removal of 0 bases from V and 6 bases from J, the junction contained 14 bases not matched to a gene. Germline V gives CDR1 SGHRS, CDR2 YFSETQ.